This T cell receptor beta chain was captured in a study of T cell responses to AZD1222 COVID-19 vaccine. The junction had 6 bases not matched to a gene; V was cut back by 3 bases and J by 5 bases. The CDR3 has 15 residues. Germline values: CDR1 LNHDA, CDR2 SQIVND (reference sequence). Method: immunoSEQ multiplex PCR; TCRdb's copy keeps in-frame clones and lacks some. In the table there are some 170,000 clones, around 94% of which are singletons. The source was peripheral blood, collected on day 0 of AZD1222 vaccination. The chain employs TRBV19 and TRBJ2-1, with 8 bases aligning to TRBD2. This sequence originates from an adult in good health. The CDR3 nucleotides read TGTGCCAGTAGTATTGGCGGGAGGCTTAACAATGAGCAGTTCTTC. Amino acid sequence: CASSIGGRLNNEQFF. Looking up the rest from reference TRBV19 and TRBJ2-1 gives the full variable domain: DGGITQSPKYLFRKEGQNVTLSCEQNLNHDAMYWYRQDPGQGLRLIYYSQIVNDFQKGDIAEGYSVSREKKESFPLTVTSAQKNPTAFYLCASSIGGRLNNEQFFGPGTRLTVL.